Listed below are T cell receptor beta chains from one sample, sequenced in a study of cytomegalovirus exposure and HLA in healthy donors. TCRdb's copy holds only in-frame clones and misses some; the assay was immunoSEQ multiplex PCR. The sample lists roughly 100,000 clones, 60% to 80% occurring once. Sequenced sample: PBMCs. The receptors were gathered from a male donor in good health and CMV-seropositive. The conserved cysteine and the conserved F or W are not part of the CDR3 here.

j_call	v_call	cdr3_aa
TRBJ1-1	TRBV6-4	ASSDLPGTEAF
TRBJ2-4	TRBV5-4	ASSTRGGENIQY
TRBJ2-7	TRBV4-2	ASSQDVNEQY
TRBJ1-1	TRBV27	ASSLFRGTEAF
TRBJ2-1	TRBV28	ASSPLVEAGGWNEQF
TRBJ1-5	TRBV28	ASSFPPGSGNQPQH
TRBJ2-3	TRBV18	ASSPGASTDTQY
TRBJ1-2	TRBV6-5	ASSLARTGVGGYT
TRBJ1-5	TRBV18	ASSPVDRTGSNQPQH
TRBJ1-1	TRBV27	ASSLSRAGEMEAF
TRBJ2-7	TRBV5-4	ASSPQLATYEQY
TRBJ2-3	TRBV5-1	ASSLRVESARGDTQY
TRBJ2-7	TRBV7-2	ASSTGLRSYEQY
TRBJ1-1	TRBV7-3	ASSLGRQGMNTEAF
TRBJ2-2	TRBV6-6	ASRRGGQGPGELF
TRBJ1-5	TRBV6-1	ASGSGVYSNQPQH
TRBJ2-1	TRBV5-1	ASSLAGMTYNEQF
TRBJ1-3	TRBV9	ASSLRGTHSGNTIY
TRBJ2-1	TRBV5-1	ASSLGTGESEQF
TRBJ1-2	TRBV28	ATDRNYGYT
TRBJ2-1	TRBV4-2	ASSRLAESSYNEQF
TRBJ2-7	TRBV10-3	AIALSDSRTYYEQY
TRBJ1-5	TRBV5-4	ASSLRGQPQH
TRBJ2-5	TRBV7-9	ASSLSSGGQETQY
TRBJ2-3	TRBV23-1	ASGLPGTDTQY
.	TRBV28	ASTGEPYEQY
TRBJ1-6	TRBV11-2	ASSLAQGAGNSPLH
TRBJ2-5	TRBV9	ASSVGLAAQETQY
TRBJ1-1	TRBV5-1	ASTLGTNTEAF
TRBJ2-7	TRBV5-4	ASSVTGGEQY
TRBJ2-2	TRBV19	ASSTGTGATNTGELF
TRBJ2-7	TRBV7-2	ASSLRTSGSREGLYEQY
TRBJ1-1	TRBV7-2	ASSFSGGMNTEAF
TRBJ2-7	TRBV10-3	AISKVLAGGYEQY
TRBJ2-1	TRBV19	ASSELWTRTYNEQF
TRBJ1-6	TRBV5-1	ASSLAGDRAISPLH
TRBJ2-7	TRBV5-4	ASSLAPSGTEHYEQY
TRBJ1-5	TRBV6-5	ASRPPGQPQH